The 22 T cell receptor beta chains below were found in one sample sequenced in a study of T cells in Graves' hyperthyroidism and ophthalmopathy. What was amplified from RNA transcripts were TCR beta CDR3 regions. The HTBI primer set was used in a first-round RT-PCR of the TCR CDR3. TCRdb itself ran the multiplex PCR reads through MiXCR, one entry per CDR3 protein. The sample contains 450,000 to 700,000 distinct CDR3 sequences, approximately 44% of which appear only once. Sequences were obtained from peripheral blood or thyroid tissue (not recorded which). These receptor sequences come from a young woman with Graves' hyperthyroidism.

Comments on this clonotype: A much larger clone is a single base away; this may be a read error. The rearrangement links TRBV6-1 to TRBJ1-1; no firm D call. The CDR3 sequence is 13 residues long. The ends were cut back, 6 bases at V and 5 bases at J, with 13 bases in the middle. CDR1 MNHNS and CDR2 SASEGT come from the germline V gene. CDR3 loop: CASRSGGGTEAFF. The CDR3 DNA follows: TGTGCCAGCAGGAGCGGAGGAGGGACTGAAGCTTTCTTT.

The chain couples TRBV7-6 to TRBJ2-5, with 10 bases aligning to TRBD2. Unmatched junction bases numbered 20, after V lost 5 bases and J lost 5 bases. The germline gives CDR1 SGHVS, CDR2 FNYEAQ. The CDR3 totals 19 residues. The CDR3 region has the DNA TGTGCCAGCAGCCCAATCGCCCTAGCGGGAGTGCGGGGCATGGAGACCCAGTACTTC. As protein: CASSPIALAGVRGMETQYF.

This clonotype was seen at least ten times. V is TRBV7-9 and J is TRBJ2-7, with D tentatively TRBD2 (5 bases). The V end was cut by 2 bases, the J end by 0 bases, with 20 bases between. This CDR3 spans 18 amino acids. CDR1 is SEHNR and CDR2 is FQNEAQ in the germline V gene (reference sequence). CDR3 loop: CASSLKMSWGARSYEQYF. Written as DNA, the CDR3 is TGTGCCAGCAGCTTAAAAATGAGTTGGGGAGCGCGCTCCTACGAGCAGTACTTC.

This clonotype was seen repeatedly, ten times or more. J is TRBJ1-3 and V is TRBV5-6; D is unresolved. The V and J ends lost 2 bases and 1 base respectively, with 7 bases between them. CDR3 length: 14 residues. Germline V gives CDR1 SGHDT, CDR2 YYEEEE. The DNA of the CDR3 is TGTGCCAGCAGCTTTGTACAGTCTGGAAACACCATATATTTT. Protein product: CASSFVQSGNTIYF.

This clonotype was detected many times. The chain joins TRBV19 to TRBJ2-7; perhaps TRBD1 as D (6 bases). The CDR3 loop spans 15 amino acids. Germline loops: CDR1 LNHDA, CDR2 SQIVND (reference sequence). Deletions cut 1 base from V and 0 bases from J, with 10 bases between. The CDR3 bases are TGTGCCAGTAGTATAGGGCAGGGGAGCTCCTACGAGCAGTACTTC. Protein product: CASSIGQGSSYEQYF.

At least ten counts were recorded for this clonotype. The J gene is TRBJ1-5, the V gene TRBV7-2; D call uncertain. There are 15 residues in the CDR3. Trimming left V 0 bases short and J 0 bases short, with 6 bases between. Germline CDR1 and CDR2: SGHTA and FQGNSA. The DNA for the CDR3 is TGTGCCAGCAGCTTAGCTGGTCTTAGCAATCAGCCCCAGCATTTT. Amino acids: CASSLAGLSNQPQHF.

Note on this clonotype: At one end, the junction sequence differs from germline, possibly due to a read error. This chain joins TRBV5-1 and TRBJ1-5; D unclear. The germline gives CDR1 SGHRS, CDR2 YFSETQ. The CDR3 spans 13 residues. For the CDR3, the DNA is TGCGCCGGCAGCTGGACGGTCAATCAGCCCCAGCATTTT. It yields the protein CAGSWTVNQPQHF.

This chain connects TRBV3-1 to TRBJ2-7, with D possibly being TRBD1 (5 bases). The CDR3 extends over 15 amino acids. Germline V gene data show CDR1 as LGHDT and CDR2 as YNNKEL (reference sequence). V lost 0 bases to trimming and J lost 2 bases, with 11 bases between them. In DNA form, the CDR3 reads TGTGCCAGCAGCCAAGAATCAAGGGGAACCTACGAGCAGTACTTC. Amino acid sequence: CASSQESRGTYEQYF.

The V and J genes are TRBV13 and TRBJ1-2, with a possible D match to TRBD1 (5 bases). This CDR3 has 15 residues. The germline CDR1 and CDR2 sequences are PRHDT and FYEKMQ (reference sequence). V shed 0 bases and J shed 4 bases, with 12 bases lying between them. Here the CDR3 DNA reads TGTGCCAGCAGCTTAGGAGCGCCGCAGGGCTATGGCTACACCTTC. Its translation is CASSLGAPQGYGYTF.

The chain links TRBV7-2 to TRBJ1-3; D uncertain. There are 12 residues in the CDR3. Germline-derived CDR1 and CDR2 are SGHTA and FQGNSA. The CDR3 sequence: CVSSQSANTIYF. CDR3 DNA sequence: TGTGTTAGCAGCCAAAGTGCAAACACCATATATTTT.

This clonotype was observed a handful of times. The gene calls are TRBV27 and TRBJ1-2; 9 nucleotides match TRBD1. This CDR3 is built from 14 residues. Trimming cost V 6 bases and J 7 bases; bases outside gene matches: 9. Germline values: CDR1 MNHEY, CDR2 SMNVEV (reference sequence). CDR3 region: CASRTGTGSRGYTF. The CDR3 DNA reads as TGTGCCAGCAGAACCGGGACAGGGAGTCGTGGCTACACCTTC.

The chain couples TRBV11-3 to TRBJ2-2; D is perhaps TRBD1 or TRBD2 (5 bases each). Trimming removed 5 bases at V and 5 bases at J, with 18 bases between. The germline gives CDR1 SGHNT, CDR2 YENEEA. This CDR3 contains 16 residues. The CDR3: CASSHRDPPWTGELFF. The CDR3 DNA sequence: TGTGCCAGCAGCCACCGGGACCCTCCGTGGACCGGGGAGCTGTTTTTT.

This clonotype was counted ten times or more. CDR3 sequence (DNA): TGTGCTAGTGGGAAGAGGACAGGAGCTTGGTCACCCCTCCACTTT. Translated, it gives CASGKRTGAWSPLHF. V is TRBV12-5 and J is TRBJ1-6; 7 bases agree with TRBD1. Unmatched junction bases numbered 12, after V lost 6 bases and J lost 10 bases. The CDR3 length is 15 residues. Germline V gene sequence: CDR1 LGHNT, CDR2 FRNRAP.

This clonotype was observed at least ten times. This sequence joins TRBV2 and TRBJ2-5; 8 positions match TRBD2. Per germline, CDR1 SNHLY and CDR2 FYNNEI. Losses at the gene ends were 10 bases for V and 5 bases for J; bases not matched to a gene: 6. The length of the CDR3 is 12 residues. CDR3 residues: CATGLGPETQYF. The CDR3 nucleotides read TGTGCCACGGGACTAGGACCCGAGACCCAGTACTTC.

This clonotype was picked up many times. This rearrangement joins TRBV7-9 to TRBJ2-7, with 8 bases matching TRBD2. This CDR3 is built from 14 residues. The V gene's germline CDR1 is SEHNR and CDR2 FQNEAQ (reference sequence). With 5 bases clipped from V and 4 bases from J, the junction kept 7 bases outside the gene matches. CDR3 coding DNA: TGTGCCAGCAGCCCCCCGGGAGGGCCTTACGAGCAGTACTTC. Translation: CASSPPGGPYEQYF.

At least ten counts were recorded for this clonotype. The CDR3, as DNA: TGTGCCAGCAGCCAGCAATGGGGCACTGAAGCTTTCTTT. Its protein is CASSQQWGTEAFF. The chain links TRBV3-1 to TRBJ1-1; D remains ambiguous. Germline lookup yields CDR1 LGHDT and CDR2 YNNKEL (reference sequence). The CDR3 runs 13 residues. V shed 3 bases and J shed 4 bases, with 9 bases lying between them. The whole variable domain, remainder taken from reference TRBV3-1 and TRBJ1-1, is DTAVSQTPKYLVTQMGNDKSIKCEQNLGHDTMYWYKQDSKKFLKIMFSYNNKELIINETVPNRFSPKSPDKAHLNLHINSLELGDSAVYFCASSQQWGTEAFFGQGTRLTVV.

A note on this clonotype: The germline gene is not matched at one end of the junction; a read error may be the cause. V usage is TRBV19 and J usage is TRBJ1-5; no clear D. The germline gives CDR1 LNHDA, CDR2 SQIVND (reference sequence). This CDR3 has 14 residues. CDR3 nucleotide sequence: TGTGCCAGTAGTATAGCACAAGGATATCAGCTCCAGCATTTT. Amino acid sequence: CASSIAQGYQLQHF.

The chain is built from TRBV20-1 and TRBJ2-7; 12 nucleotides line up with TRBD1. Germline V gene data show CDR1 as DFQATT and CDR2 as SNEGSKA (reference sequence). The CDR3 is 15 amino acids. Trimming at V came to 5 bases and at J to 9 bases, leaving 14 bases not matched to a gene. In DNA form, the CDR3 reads TGCAGTGCTCAGCCGGGACAGGGGGCCGCAGATACGCAGTACTTC. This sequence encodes CSAQPGQGAADTQYF.

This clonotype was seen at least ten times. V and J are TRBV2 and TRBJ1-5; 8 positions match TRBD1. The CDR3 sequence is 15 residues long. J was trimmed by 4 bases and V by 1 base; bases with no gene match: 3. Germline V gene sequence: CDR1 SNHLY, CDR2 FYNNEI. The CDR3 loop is CASSEGGQVNQPQHF. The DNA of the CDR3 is TGTGCCAGCAGTGAAGGGGGACAGGTTAATCAGCCCCAGCATTTT.

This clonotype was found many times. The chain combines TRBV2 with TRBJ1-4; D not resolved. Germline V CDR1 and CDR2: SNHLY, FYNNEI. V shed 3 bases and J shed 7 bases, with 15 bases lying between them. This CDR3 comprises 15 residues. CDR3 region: CASSDIQVRAEKLFF. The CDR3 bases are TGTGCCAGCAGTGATATCCAGGTCCGGGCTGAAAAACTGTTTTTT.

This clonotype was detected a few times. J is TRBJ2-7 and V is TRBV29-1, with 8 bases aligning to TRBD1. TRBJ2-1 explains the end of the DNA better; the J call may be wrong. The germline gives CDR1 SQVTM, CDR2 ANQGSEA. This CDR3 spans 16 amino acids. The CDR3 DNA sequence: TGCAGCGTTGAGGTATTGAGGCAGGGGGCGCTGGGTGAGCAGTTCTTC. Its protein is CSVEVLRQGALGEQFF.

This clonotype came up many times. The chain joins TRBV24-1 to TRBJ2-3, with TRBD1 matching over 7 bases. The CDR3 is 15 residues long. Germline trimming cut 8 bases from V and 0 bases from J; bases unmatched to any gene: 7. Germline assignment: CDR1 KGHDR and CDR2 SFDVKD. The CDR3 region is CATKEGQLSTDTQYF. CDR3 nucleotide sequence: TGTGCCACCAAAGAGGGACAGTTAAGCACAGATACGCAGTATTTT.